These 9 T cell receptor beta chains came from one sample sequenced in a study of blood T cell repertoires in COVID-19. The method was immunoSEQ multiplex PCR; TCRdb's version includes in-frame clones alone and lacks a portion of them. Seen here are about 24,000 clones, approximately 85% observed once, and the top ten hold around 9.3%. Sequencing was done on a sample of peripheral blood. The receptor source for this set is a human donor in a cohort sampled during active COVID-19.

The CDR3 sequence is CATRPILGSTRNEQFF. DNA for the CDR3: TGTGCCACCAGACCCATTCTAGGATCGACTCGCAATGAGCAGTTCTTC. This sequence joins TRBV24-1 and TRBJ2-1; D ambiguous. V gave up 7 bases and J gave up 6 bases, with 21 bases separating them. This CDR3 contains 16 residues. Germline CDR1 and CDR2: KGHDR and SFDVKD.

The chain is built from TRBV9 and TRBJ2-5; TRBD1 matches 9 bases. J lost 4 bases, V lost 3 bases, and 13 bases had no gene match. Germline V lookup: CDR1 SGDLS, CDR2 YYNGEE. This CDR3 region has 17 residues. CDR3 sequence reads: CASSAQGISTGGETQYF. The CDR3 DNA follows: TGTGCCAGCAGCGCCCAAGGGATTTCGACAGGGGGAGAGACCCAGTACTTC.

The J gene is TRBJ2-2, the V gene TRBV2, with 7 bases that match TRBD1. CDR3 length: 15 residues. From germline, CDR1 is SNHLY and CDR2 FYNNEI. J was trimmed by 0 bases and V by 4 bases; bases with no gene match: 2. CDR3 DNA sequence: TGTGCCAGCAGTGGCCAGGGGGCGAACACCGGGGAGCTGTTTTTT. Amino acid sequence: CASSGQGANTGELFF.

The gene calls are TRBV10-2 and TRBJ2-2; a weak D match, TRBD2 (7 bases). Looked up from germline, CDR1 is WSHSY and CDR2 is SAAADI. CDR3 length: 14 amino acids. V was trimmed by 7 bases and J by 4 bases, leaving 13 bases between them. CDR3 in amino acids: CASNEGGRTGELFF. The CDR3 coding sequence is TGCGCCAGCAACGAGGGGGGGCGCACCGGGGAGCTGTTTTTT.

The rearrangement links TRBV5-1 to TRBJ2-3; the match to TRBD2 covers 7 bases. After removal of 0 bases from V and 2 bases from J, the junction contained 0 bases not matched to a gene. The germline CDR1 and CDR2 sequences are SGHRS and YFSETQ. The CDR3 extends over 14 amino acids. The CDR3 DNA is TGCGCCAGCAGCTTGGGACTAGCCACAGATACGCAGTATTTT. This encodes CASSLGLATDTQYF. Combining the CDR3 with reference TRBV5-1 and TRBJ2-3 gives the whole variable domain KAGVTQTPRYLIKTRGQQVTLSCSPISGHRSVSWYQQTPGQGLQFLFEYFSETQRNKGNFPGRFSGRQFSNSRSEMNVSTLELGDSALYLCASSLGLATDTQYFGPGTRLTVL.

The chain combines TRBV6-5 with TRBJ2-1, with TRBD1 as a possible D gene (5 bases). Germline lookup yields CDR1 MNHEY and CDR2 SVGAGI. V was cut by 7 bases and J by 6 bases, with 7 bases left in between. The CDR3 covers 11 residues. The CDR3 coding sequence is TGTGCCAGCAAGACAGTCAATGAGCAGTTCTTC. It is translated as CASKTVNEQFF.

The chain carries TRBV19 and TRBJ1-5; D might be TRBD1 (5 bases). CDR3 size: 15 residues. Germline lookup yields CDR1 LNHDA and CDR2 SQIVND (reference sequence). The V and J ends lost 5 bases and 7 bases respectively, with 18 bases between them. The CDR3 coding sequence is TGTGCCAGTAGTTTTGGGAAAGGGGAGGTCCAGCCCCAGCATTTT. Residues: CASSFGKGEVQPQHF.

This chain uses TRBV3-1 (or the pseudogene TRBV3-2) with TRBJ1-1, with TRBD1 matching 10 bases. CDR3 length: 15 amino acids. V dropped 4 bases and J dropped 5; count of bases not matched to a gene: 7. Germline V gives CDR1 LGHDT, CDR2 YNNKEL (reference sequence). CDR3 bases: TGTGCCAGCAGCCTAGGGACAGGGGTGGGGACTGAAGCTTTCTTT. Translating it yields CASSLGTGVGTEAFF.

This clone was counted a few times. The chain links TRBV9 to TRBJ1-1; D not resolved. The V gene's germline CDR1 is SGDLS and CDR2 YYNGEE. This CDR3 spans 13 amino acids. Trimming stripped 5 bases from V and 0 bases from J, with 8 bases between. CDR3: CASSYMLNTEAFF. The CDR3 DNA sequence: TGTGCCAGCAGTTACATGCTGAACACTGAAGCTTTCTTT.